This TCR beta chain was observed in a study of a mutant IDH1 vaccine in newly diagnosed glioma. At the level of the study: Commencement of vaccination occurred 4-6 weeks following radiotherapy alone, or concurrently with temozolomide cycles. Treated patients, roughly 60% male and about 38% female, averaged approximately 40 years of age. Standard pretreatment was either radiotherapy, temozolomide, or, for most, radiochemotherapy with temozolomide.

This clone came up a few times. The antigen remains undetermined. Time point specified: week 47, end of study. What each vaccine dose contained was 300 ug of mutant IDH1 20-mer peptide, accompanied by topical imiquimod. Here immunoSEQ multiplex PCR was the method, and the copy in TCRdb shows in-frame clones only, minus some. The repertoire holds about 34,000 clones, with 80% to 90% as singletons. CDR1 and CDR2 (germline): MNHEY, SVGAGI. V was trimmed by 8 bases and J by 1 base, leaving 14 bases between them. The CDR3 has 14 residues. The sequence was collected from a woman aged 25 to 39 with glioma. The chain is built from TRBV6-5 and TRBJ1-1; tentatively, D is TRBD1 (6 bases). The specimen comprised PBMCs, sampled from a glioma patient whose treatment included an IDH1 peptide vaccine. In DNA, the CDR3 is TGTGCCAGCCGCCCAGGACAGACGAACACTGAAGCTTTCTTT. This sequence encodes CASRPGQTNTEAFF.